Sequencing of this T cell receptor (beta chain) was carried out in a study of T cell responses to AZD1222 COVID-19 vaccine. Worth noting for this clone: What it recognizes is unknown.

The CDR3 is 15 residues long. V lost 7 bases to trimming and J lost 0 bases, with 14 bases between them. Germline V gene lookup returns CDR1 SGHRS and CDR2 YFSETQ. Data came from immunoSEQ multiplex PCR; TCRdb stores just in-frame clones and leaves some out. The sample has 240,000 or so clones; approximately 93% are singletons. Overall study results and limits: The donor cohort was predominantly white British with a female majority, and clonal diversity may have been underestimated. At 160-218 and 743-854, vaccine-associated CD4 TCRs were dominant, and they spanned spike.

Sequencing was performed on peripheral blood, taken on day 0 of AZD1222 vaccination. The chain employs TRBV5-1 and TRBJ2-1, with D tentatively TRBD2 (5 bases). The sequence derives from an adult in good health. As DNA, the CDR3 is TGCGCCAGCGGAGGAGATCCCAGCTCCTACAATGAGCAGTTCTTC. Residues: CASGGDPSSYNEQFF.